This T cell receptor (beta chain) was profiled in a study of cytomegalovirus exposure and HLA in healthy donors. General study results and limits: In terms of immune exposure information, only CMV serostatus was available. A previous analysis found most TCR beta V segments productive roughly 90% or roughly 30% of the time.

Germline-derived CDR1 and CDR2 are SQVTM and ANQGSEA. This CDR3 spans 11 amino acids. With 1 base removed from V and 14 bases from J, the gap between germline ends came to 13 bases. PCR used 60 Vbeta primers and 13 Jbeta primers. As handled by the study authors: Later, an analysis found some 80 million unique TCR beta chains, and 9.5 million to 12 million of these were shared. Method: immunoSEQ multiplex PCR; TCRdb's copy keeps in-frame clones and lacks some. That table furnishes V, J and clone size, whereas the DNA furnished D and trimming. The profile covers about 190,000 clones, with about 86% appearing a single time and around 0.3% taken by the ten largest. Healthy bone marrow donors made up the donor group. As for this clone: Its antigen is not known.

The sequence was obtained from a woman aged 30 to 39 in good health and CMV-seronegative. The chain is built from TRBV29-1 and TRBJ2-3; a weak D match, TRBD2 (7 bases). Material for sequencing was PBMCs. In DNA, the CDR3 is TGCAGCGTTGAAGTGGGGGGGGGCTGGTATTTT. Protein sequence: CSVEVGGGWYF.